One sample yielded the 6 T cell receptor beta chains listed below, sequenced in a study of shared clonotypes between healthy human individuals. Sequencing was performed with immunoSEQ multiplex PCR; in TCRdb, only in-frame clones are kept and a portion is missing. This table has approximately 2,000,000 clones, 93% appearing once. Naive CD8 populations comprised CD45RO-negative cells positively selected for CCR7, excluding terminally differentiated effector memory CD45RA+ cells. Sequencing used naive CD8+ T cells from PBMCs. The receptor set was obtained from a man between 18 and 29 years old in good health. Some clones in this sample may be carry-over from other donors' samples.

The chain is built from TRBV7-9 and TRBJ2-1; 9 nucleotides line up with TRBD2. The CDR3 spans 16 residues. Germline CDR1 and CDR2: SEHNR and FQNEAQ (reference sequence). V trimming: 5 bases; J trimming: 3 bases; junction bases outside the gene matches: 8. The CDR3 DNA reads as TGTGCCAGCAGCCGAGGGGGACTAGCAGACTACAATGAGCAGTTCTTC. It yields the protein CASSRGGLADYNEQFF.

The chain has TRBV9 and TRBJ1-2; TRBD1 might be the D (5 bases). The CDR3 is 15 amino acids. Germline values: CDR1 SGDLS, CDR2 YYNGEE. The germline V and J ends were trimmed by 4 bases and 2 bases, with 15 bases remaining between them. The CDR3 DNA reads TGTGCCAGCAGCCCCGGAGCAGGGCCGAACTATGGCTACACCTTC. Translated: CASSPGAGPNYGYTF. Full variable domain (missing parts from reference TRBV9 and TRBJ1-2): DSGVTQTPKHLITATGQRVTLRCSPRSGDLSVYWYQQSLDQGLQFLIQYYNGEERAKGNILERFSAQQFPDLHSELNLSSLELGDSALYFCASSPGAGPNYGYTFGSGTRLTVV.

The table lists this clone with a count of one. The DNA is omitted, as the CDR3 cannot be located on it reliably, and the CDR3 follows TCRdb's listing. The chain couples TRBV27 to TRBJ2-3; the table's D call TRBD2 went unverified against the DNA. Per germline, CDR1 MNHEY and CDR2 SMNVEV (reference sequence). With termini counted, the CDR3 has 14 amino acids. The CDR3 loop reads CASSLRAGRDTQYF.

This clone showed up just once. The rearrangement uses TRBV6-5 and TRBJ2-7; D tentatively reads TRBD1 or TRBD2 (6 bases each). CDR3 length: 13 amino acids. From germline, CDR1 is MNHEY and CDR2 SVGAGI. Trimming pared 6 bases from V and 9 bases from J, leaving 18 bases between. CDR3 sequence reads: CASSPRGPSGQYF. In DNA form, the CDR3 reads TGTGCCAGCAGCCCCCGGGGGCCCAGCGGGCAGTACTTC.

The gene calls are TRBV6-1 and TRBJ1-2; 7 nucleotides agree with TRBD1. Germline V gene lookup returns CDR1 MNHNS and CDR2 SASEGT. The CDR3 loop spans 12 amino acids. J gave up 5 bases and V 7 bases, and 4 bases lay outside the gene matches. The CDR3, as DNA: TGTGCCAGCATCAGGGGGGTTTATGGCTACACCTTC. Translation gives CASIRGVYGYTF.

The chain couples TRBV10-1 to TRBJ2-2; D remains unclear. Trimming took 4 bases from V and 0 from J, leaving 15 bases between them. Per the germline V gene, CDR1 is WNHNN and CDR2 is SYGVQD (reference sequence). The CDR3 contains 17 residues. This chain's CDR3 is CASSAPQNYTNTGELFF. CDR3 nucleotide sequence: TGCGCCAGCAGTGCCCCTCAAAACTACACGAACACCGGGGAGCTGTTTTTT.